The 17 T cell receptor beta chains in this list originate from one sample, sequenced in a study of T cells in Graves' hyperthyroidism and ophthalmopathy. Using RNA transcripts as the source, TCR beta CDR3 regions were amplified. Carried out on the TCR CDR3, a first-round RT-PCR used the HTBI primer set. TCRdb analysed the multiplex PCR reads with MiXCR anew, one entry per CDR3 protein. The sample contains 600,000 to 700,000 distinct CDR3 sequences, 45% of which appear only once. Material for sequencing was peripheral blood or thyroid tissue (not recorded which). The receptors here all came from an adult man with Graves' disease, either hyperthyroidism or ophthalmopathy (not recorded which).

The J gene is TRBJ1-2, the V gene TRBV29-1, with 7 bases fitting TRBD1. V shed 2 bases and J 4 bases; nucleotides not matched to a gene: 10. The CDR3 spans 15 residues. CDR1 is SQVTM, CDR2 ANQGSEA, per germline. CDR3 nucleotides: TGCAGCGTTGAATCTTGGGACAGACGTGCCTATGGCTACACCTTC. Residues: CSVESWDRRAYGYTF.

This chain joins TRBV2 and TRBJ2-7; the D call may be TRBD1 or TRBD2 (5 bases each). This CDR3 contains 16 residues. The V gene's germline CDR1 is SNHLY and CDR2 FYNNEI. Trimming pared 2 bases from V and 0 bases from J, leaving 14 bases between. Here the CDR3 DNA reads TGTGCCAGCAGTGAACCCGGGACGCGTTCCTCCTACGAGCAGTACTTC. Its protein product is CASSEPGTRSSYEQYF. The variable domain in full, completed from reference TRBV2 and TRBJ2-7, reads EPEVTQTPSHQVTQMGQEVILRCVPISNHLYFYWYRQILGQKVEFLVSFYNNEISEKSEIFDDQFSVERPDGSNFTLKIRSTKLEDSAMYFCASSEPGTRSSYEQYFGPGTRLTVT.

The J gene is TRBJ1-6, the V gene TRBV2; D remains unclear. This CDR3 is 16 amino acids long. V was shortened by 4 bases and J by 0 bases, with 10 bases between the two germline ends. The germline gives CDR1 SNHLY, CDR2 FYNNEI. The CDR3 DNA reads TGTGCCAGCAGTGGGGAAAGGAGCTCCTATAATTCACCCCTCCACTTT. As protein: CASSGERSSYNSPLHF.

This clonotype was seen at least ten times. The rearrangement uses TRBV7-8 and TRBJ2-7; D not resolved. Germline CDR1 is SGHVS and CDR2 is FQNEAQ. V was clipped by 0 bases and J by 4 bases, with 7 bases between them. The CDR3 covers 13 residues. The CDR3 bases are TGTGCCAGCAGCTTAGCGACGGAATACGAGCAGTACTTC. Its translation is CASSLATEYEQYF.

This clonotype appeared many times. The V gene is TRBV29-1, the J gene TRBJ1-1, with D perhaps matching TRBD1 (6 bases). The CDR3 runs 12 residues. Germline V gene data show CDR1 as SQVTM and CDR2 as ANQGSEA. Trimming took 4 bases from V and 9 from J, leaving 15 bases between them. CDR3 bases: TGCAGCGTTGTCTCGGGGGCCTCCCAAGCTTTCTTT. Protein: CSVVSGASQAFF.

With respect to this clonotype: One base away lies a much larger clone, so this may be a sequencing read error. This chain links TRBV2 with TRBJ1-1; D perhaps matches TRBD1 (5 bases). Germline V gene lookup returns CDR1 SNHLY and CDR2 FYNNEI. Trimming removed 10 bases at V and 6 bases at J, with 18 bases between. There are 13 residues in the CDR3. The CDR3 here is CAIGGGSMAEAFF. The DNA of the CDR3 is TGTGCCATCGGGGGAGGGAGTATGGCTGAAGCTTTCTTT.

This clonotype has just one count. This chain uses TRBV20-1 with TRBJ1-2; D possibly corresponds to TRBD1 (6 bases). Germline values: CDR1 DFQATT, CDR2 SNEGSKA (reference sequence). This CDR3 comprises 15 residues. The ends were cut back, 6 bases at V and 5 bases at J, with 22 bases in the middle. CDR3 coding DNA: TGCAGTGCCAGGCTCGGGACAACTCGGACATATGGCTACACCTTC. It yields the protein CSARLGTTRTYGYTF.

The chain is built from TRBV20-1 and TRBJ2-5; 9 nucleotides match TRBD1. V was pared by 4 bases and J by 3 bases, with 6 bases of the junction left unmatched. Germline CDR1 and CDR2: DFQATT and SNEGSKA (reference sequence). The CDR3 spans 14 residues. The CDR3 nucleotides read TGCAGTGCTACGCCGGGACAGGGTAAAGAGACCCAGTACTTC. This sequence encodes CSATPGQGKETQYF.

The rearrangement joins TRBV20-1 to TRBJ2-5; 10 bases are a match to TRBD2. This CDR3 is 15 amino acids long. V was clipped by 3 bases and J by 5 bases; unmatched bases: 9. Germline values: CDR1 DFQATT, CDR2 SNEGSKA (reference sequence). This chain's CDR3 is CSASPLAGDWETQYF. The CDR3 nucleotides read TGCAGTGCTAGTCCCCTAGCGGGAGACTGGGAGACCCAGTACTTC.

This clonotype occurred a few times. This rearrangement joins TRBV29-1 to TRBJ1-1, with D possibly TRBD1 on 5 matching bases. The length of the CDR3 is 11 residues. CDR1 is SQVTM and CDR2 is ANQGSEA in the germline V gene. The V end lost 7 bases, the J end lost 5 bases, and 11 bases lay between the germline ends. The CDR3 loop is CSGEQVTEAFF. CDR3 sequence (DNA): TGCAGCGGCGAACAGGTAACTGAAGCTTTCTTT.

The V call is TRBV6-6, the J call TRBJ1-6, with D perhaps TRBD1 (6 bases). The germline CDR1 and CDR2 sequences are MNHNY and SVGAGI (reference sequence). CDR3 size: 14 residues. Trimming took 6 bases from V and 8 from J, leaving 14 bases between them. CDR3 sequence: CASRRGGEDSPLHF. The CDR3 nucleotides are TGTGCCAGCAGAAGGGGGGGTGAGGATTCACCCCTCCACTTT.

A remark on this clonotype: The junction differs from germline at one of its ends, possibly a read error. The J gene is TRBJ2-5, the V gene TRBV6-6, with a possible D match to TRBD2 (5 bases). The CDR3 runs to 13 residues. Looked up from germline, CDR1 is MNHNY and CDR2 is SVGAGI (reference sequence). CDR3: CASSYSGVEIQYF. The DNA for the CDR3 is TGTGCCAGCAGTTACTCCGGGGTAGAGATCCAGTACTTC.

The CDR3 sequence is CVPGKNTEAFF. CDR3 nucleotides: TGTGTCCCAGGGAAGAACACTGAAGCTTTCTTT. V gene TRBV10-3 combines with J gene TRBJ1-1; D might be TRBD1 (5 bases). The CDR3 is 11 residues long. Germline-derived CDR1 and CDR2 are ENHRY and SYGVKD.

Only one count was recorded for this clonotype. The chain employs TRBV20-1 and TRBJ2-5; a possible D gene is TRBD2 (6 bases). Germline V gene lookup returns CDR1 DFQATT and CDR2 SNEGSKA (reference sequence). Trimming left V 2 bases short and J 5 bases short, with 15 bases between. The CDR3 sequence is 14 residues long. The CDR3 DNA follows: TGCAGTGCTAGATCCGGGGGTGGTGGGGAGACCCAGTACTTC. Its translation: CSARSGGGGETQYF.

The table lists this clonotype with a few counts. The CDR3 reads CASRFRVELNTEAFF. Here the CDR3 DNA reads TGTGCCAGCAGGTTTCGGGTGGAACTGAACACTGAAGCTTTCTTT. The chain employs TRBV7-9 and TRBJ1-1; unclear D gene. The V gene's germline CDR1 is SEHNR and CDR2 FQNEAQ (reference sequence). V was shortened by 6 bases and J by 0 bases, with 14 bases between the two germline ends. The CDR3 runs to 15 residues.

The V gene is TRBV11-1, the J gene TRBJ1-2; TRBD1 aligns across 8 bases. With 5 bases clipped from V and 7 bases from J, the junction kept 12 bases outside the gene matches. Per germline, CDR1 SGHAT and CDR2 FQDESV (reference sequence). This CDR3 has 15 residues. CDR3 DNA sequence: TGTGCCAGCAGCCCGAACGGACAGGGAGTAGCTGGCTACACCTTC. Translation gives CASSPNGQGVAGYTF. The full variable domain, rest sourced from reference TRBV11-1 and TRBJ1-2, is EAEVAQSPRYKITEKSQAVAFWCDPISGHATLYWYRQILGQGPELLVQFQDESVVDDSQLPKDRFSAERLKGVDSTLKIQPAELGDSAMYLCASSPNGQGVAGYTFGSGTRLTVV.

The chain links TRBV6-1 to TRBJ1-4, with 7 bases fitting TRBD1. V was clipped by 6 bases and J by 6 bases; unmatched bases: 16. The CDR3 is made up of 17 amino acids. The germline V gene has CDR1 MNHNS and CDR2 SASEGT. The CDR3 is CASSRGQPYQKDEKLFF. For the CDR3, the DNA is TGTGCCAGCAGCAGGGGACAGCCTTATCAAAAGGATGAAAAACTGTTTTTT.